What follows are 23 T cell receptor beta chains derived from one specimen sequenced in a study of control samples from healthy donors and cancer patients. This table comes from immunoSEQ multiplex PCR, and its TCRdb copy is limited to in-frame clones, with some not included. The sample has tens of thousands of clones, roughly 90% seen once; the top ten hold more than 20%. Sequencing used PBMCs. The source is a woman between 40 and 50 years old with head and neck cancer.

The chain links TRBV12-3 or TRBV12-4 to TRBJ1-2; no firm D call. Trimming removed 3 bases at V and 8 bases at J, with 4 bases between. The CDR3 is 10 amino acids. The CDR3 is CASSLGGYTF. CDR3 nucleotides: TGTGCCAGCAGTTTGGGGGGCTACACCTTC.

The chain recombines TRBV2 with TRBJ2-7; weak D call: TRBD2 (5 bases). Germline CDR1 SNHLY, CDR2 FYNNEI. V dropped 7 bases and J dropped 1 base, with 11 bases sitting between them. The CDR3 runs 13 residues. CDR3 in amino acids: CASNAADSYEQYF. The CDR3 DNA sequence: TGTGCCAGCAATGCAGCGGATTCCTACGAGCAGTACTTC.

The chain joins TRBV7-8 to TRBJ2-1, with D perhaps matching TRBD1 (5 bases). CDR1 and CDR2 (germline): SGHVS, FQNEAQ. This CDR3 comprises 14 residues. V dropped 7 bases and J dropped 4 bases, with 14 bases sitting between them. For the CDR3, the DNA is TGTGCCAGCACCCATACAGGTTATTACAATGAGCAGTTCTTC. Its translation is CASTHTGYYNEQFF.

The chain employs TRBV5-4 and TRBJ2-7, with 8 bases that match TRBD1. Germline loops: CDR1 SGHNT, CDR2 YYREEE (reference sequence). V lost 8 bases, J lost 4 bases, and 5 bases stayed unmatched. This CDR3 is 12 amino acids long. The CDR3 protein is CARGTGDYEQYF. CDR3 DNA sequence: TGTGCCAGGGGGACAGGAGATTACGAGCAGTACTTC.

This CDR3 reads CASSAGPDGNTIYF. CDR3 bases: TGTGCCAGCTCGGCCGGACCGGACGGAAACACCATATATTTT. This chain connects TRBV7-3 to TRBJ1-3; no clear D. Trimming shortened V by 8 bases and J by 4 bases, and 15 bases separated the two germline ends. Germline CDR1 is SGHTA and CDR2 is FQGTGA. The CDR3 is 14 residues long.

V and J are TRBV5-1 and TRBJ1-4, with D maybe TRBD1 (6 bases). Germline-derived CDR1 and CDR2 are SGHRS and YFSETQ. The CDR3 loop spans 15 amino acids. The V and J ends lost 6 bases and 8 bases respectively, with 20 bases between them. The CDR3 reads CASTEVPGTIEKLFF. CDR3 sequence (DNA): TGCGCCAGCACGGAGGTCCCCGGGACAATCGAAAAACTGTTTTTT.

V gene TRBV18 combines with J gene TRBJ2-7; a weak D match, TRBD2 (5 bases). The CDR3 has 15 residues. With 3 bases removed from V and 2 bases from J, the gap between germline ends came to 14 bases. Per the germline V gene, CDR1 is KGHSH and CDR2 is LQKENI. The chain's CDR3 is CASSPSRGSAYEQYF. For the CDR3, the DNA is TGTGCCAGCTCACCGAGTCGGGGATCAGCCTACGAGCAGTACTTC.

A remark on this clone: One end of the junction fails to match germline, which may point to a read error. The chain couples TRBV2 to TRBJ2-6; D remains ambiguous. From germline, CDR1 is SNHLY and CDR2 FYNNEI. The length of the CDR3 is 15 residues. For the CDR3, the DNA is TGTGCCAGCAGTGAGGAGTTCTCTCGGGCCAACGTCCTGACTTTC. This encodes CASSEEFSRANVLTF.

This rearrangement joins TRBV4-2 to TRBJ1-5; the D is unclear. Trimming shortened V by 2 bases and J by 7 bases, and 12 bases separated the two germline ends. CDR3 length equals 14 residues. CDR1 is LGHNA and CDR2 is YNFKEQ in the germline V gene. CDR3 DNA: TGTGCCAGCAGCCAACCCGCGGGCGGGCAGCCCCAGCATTTT. It yields the protein CASSQPAGGQPQHF.

J is TRBJ1-1 and V is TRBV3-1 (or the pseudogene TRBV3-2); D is uncertain. The V end was cut by 0 bases, the J end by 8 bases, with 10 bases between. Germline V gives CDR1 LGHDT, CDR2 YNNKEL (reference sequence). The CDR3 has 13 residues. The DNA of the CDR3 is TGTGCCAGCAGCCAAGAGGTGAAACAGGAAGCTTTCTTT. Translation gives CASSQEVKQEAFF.

CDR3 amino acids: CASSRPRGTVSDTQYF. DNA for the CDR3: TGTGCCAGCAGCCGACCGAGGGGGACTGTTTCAGATACGCAGTATTTT. This sequence joins TRBV7-8 and TRBJ2-3, with D possibly called TRBD1 or TRBD2 (6 bases each). In germline, CDR1 is SGHVS, CDR2 FQNEAQ. V was trimmed by 5 bases and J by 4 bases, leaving 19 bases between them. The CDR3 length is 16 residues. Filled out from reference TRBV7-8 and TRBJ2-3, the complete variable domain reads GAGVSQSPRYKVAKRGQDVALRCDPISGHVSLFWYQQALGQGPEFLTYFQNEAQLDKSGLPSDRFFAERPEGSVSTLKIQRTQQEDSAVYLCASSRPRGTVSDTQYFGPGTRLTVL.

The chain employs TRBV27 and TRBJ2-1; 8 positions agree with TRBD1. Germline V lookup: CDR1 MNHEY, CDR2 SMNVEV (reference sequence). There are 16 residues in the CDR3. The ends lost 7 bases at V and 3 bases at J; junction bases unmatched: 11. The CDR3 DNA is TGTGCCAGCACCTCCATGGACAGGGTCAACTACAATGAGCAGTTCTTC. Protein product: CASTSMDRVNYNEQFF.

V usage is TRBV19 and J usage is TRBJ1-1, with 9 bases identical to TRBD1. There are 15 residues in the CDR3. Germline V gene data show CDR1 as LNHDA and CDR2 as SQIVND (reference sequence). With 5 bases clipped from V and 4 bases from J, the junction kept 8 bases outside the gene matches. For the CDR3, the DNA is TGTGCCAGTAGTGATTACAGGGGGCCTGGCACTGAAGCTTTCTTT. It codes for CASSDYRGPGTEAFF.

V is TRBV7-6 and J is TRBJ1-3, with D perhaps matching TRBD1 (5 bases). There are 14 residues in the CDR3. From germline, CDR1 is SGHVS and CDR2 FNYEAQ. With 1 base removed from V and 9 bases from J, the gap between germline ends came to 13 bases. The CDR3 DNA is TGTGCCAGCAGCTTAGTAGGGGACCGCACCACCATATATTTT. It is translated as CASSLVGDRTTIYF. The full variable domain, its missing parts supplied by reference TRBV7-6 and TRBJ1-3, is GAGVSQSPRYKVTKRGQDVALRCDPISGHVSLYWYRQALGQGPEFLTYFNYEAQQDKSGLPNDRFSAERPEGSISTLTIQRTEQRDSAMYRCASSLVGDRTTIYFGEGSWLTVV.

The chain is built from TRBV7-9 and TRBJ2-3, with 13 bases fitting TRBD2. The V gene end was trimmed by 5 bases and the J gene end by 0 bases; junction bases not matched to a gene: 11. Germline V gene sequence: CDR1 SEHNR, CDR2 FQNEAQ (reference sequence). This CDR3 region has 19 residues. The CDR3 DNA reads as TGTGCCAGCAGCACCCAACTAGCGGGAGGGAAACTTAGCACAGATACGCAGTATTTT. It codes for CASSTQLAGGKLSTDTQYF.

The CDR3 loop reads CASSLATGTDTQYF. In nucleotides, the CDR3 is TGTGCCAGCAGCTTAGCCACCGGCACAGATACGCAGTATTTT. The chain combines TRBV7-9 with TRBJ2-3; D remains ambiguous. The length of the CDR3 is 14 residues. CDR1 and CDR2 (germline): SEHNR, FQNEAQ (reference sequence). V shed 0 bases and J shed 1 base, with 5 bases lying between them.

The chain couples TRBV24-1 to TRBJ2-3, with 10 bases identical to TRBD2. This CDR3 spans 16 amino acids. CDR1 KGHDR and CDR2 SFDVKD come from the germline V gene. The junction had 4 bases not matched to a gene; V was cut back by 0 bases and J by 5 bases. CDR3 amino acids: CATSDLSGGEGDTQYF. For the CDR3, the DNA is TGTGCCACCAGTGATTTGAGCGGGGGGGAGGGAGATACGCAGTATTTT.

The V and J genes are TRBV19 and TRBJ2-5; no definite D call. CDR3 size: 13 residues. The V gene's germline CDR1 is LNHDA and CDR2 SQIVND (reference sequence). Trimming pared 8 bases from V and 0 bases from J, leaving 10 bases between. The CDR3 bases are TGTGCCAGTGCCGCTGGGTACCAAGAGACCCAGTACTTC. Its protein product is CASAAGYQETQYF.

As regards this clone: One junction end does not reproduce the germline sequence, and a read error may be involved. The chain joins TRBV9 to TRBJ1-2; no definite D call. The germline CDR1 and CDR2 sequences are SGDLS and YYNGEE. CDR3 size: 14 residues. The CDR3 sequence is CASTEVEANYGYTF. The CDR3 DNA follows: TGTGCGAGCACCGAAGTGGAAGCTAACTATGGCTACACCTTC.

This chain links TRBV6-5 with TRBJ1-1; D is uncertain. CDR3 size: 14 residues. The V and J ends lost 7 bases and 0 bases respectively, with 12 bases between them. Per the germline V gene, CDR1 is MNHEY and CDR2 is SVGAGI. The CDR3 DNA follows: TGTGCCAGCACCGACACCGGGGTGAACACTGAAGCTTTCTTT. It yields the protein CASTDTGVNTEAFF.

The gene calls are TRBV19 and TRBJ1-6, with D perhaps matching TRBD1 (5 bases). This CDR3 region has 14 residues. The germline V and J ends were trimmed by 4 bases and 10 bases, with 14 bases remaining between them. The germline gives CDR1 LNHDA, CDR2 SQIVND (reference sequence). Here the CDR3 DNA reads TGTGCCAGTAGTACGGGCAGGGTAGAATCACCCCTCCACTTT. This codes for CASSTGRVESPLHF.

J is TRBJ1-1 and V is TRBV6-5; 9 positions match TRBD1. CDR1 MNHEY and CDR2 SVGAGI come from the germline V gene. V was pared by 6 bases and J by 3 bases, with 2 bases of the junction left unmatched. The CDR3 length is 13 residues. CDR3 DNA: TGTGCCAGCAGCCGGACAGGGGACACTGAAGCTTTCTTT. This codes for CASSRTGDTEAFF.

The gene calls are TRBV30 and TRBJ2-1; 7 bases line up with TRBD2. This CDR3 is 12 amino acids long. Per the germline V gene, CDR1 is GTSNPN and CDR2 is SVGIG (reference sequence). Losses at the gene ends were 8 bases for V and 7 bases for J; bases not matched to a gene: 8. CDR3 DNA sequence: TGTGCCATAGGGACTAAAAGGAATGAGCAGTTCTTC. It translates to CAIGTKRNEQFF.